This TCR beta chain was captured in a study of low-dose radiotherapy and immunotherapy resistance in tumors (dated by TCRdb to between 2021 and 2022). For the wider study: Cohort 1 received 0.5 Gy per fraction every 2 weeks, with a prescribed total PTV dose of 6.5 Gy. Patients were given nivolumab as a 240 mg flat dose every two weeks and ipilimumab at 1 mg/kg every six weeks, with both drugs delivered intravenously. Eight patients were included in the translational analysis: three from the first dose cohort and the first five from the second dose cohort. In Cohort 2, 1 Gy per fraction was delivered every two weeks, for a total of 13 Gy over 26 weeks. No randomization into treatment groups was done for the people taking part in the trial. Starting on cycle 1 day 1, patients took 300 mg of aspirin by mouth once daily for four cycles. Every two weeks, patients got intravenous cyclophosphamide at 200 mg/m2, given one day ahead of each radiation and immunotherapy administration.

This sample was sequenced with an Illumina HiSeq 2500. First-strand cDNA was synthesized using Superscript III and a set of TRAV- and TRBV-specific primers, so that both TCRalpha and TCRbeta chains were covered. TCRs were amplified with Phusion for 15 to 25 PCR cycles using a constant-region primer together with the adapter attached to the V primers. The isolated mRNA was amplified using the MessageAmp II aRNA Amplification Kit, with in vitro transcription performed for approximately 16 hours at 37 degrees C. mRNA for TCR sequencing was isolated with the Dynabeads mRNA DIRECT Purification Kit. Indexed Illumina adapters were added in a second Phusion PCR of around 25 cycles, after which AMPure XP beads were used to purify the products. For the original study's pipeline: Custom Perl scripts were used to pool TCR sequences that encoded the same protein, to remove out-of-frame sequences, and to calculate the abundance of each clonotype. Any TCR sequence backed by just one read was left out of the analysis. Among the metrics used to describe the repertoires were Shannon entropy, Gini index, clonality, richness, and the frequency of TCRs shared between repertoires. TCRdb passed the public sequencing reads through fastp at Q25 and MiXCR, retaining productive beta sequences. All rows with the same CDR3 protein become a single entry with the most common DNA and genes. The V and J calls were not made by the authors but by TCRdb's processing. Across this sample there are some 57,000 distinct CDR3 sequences, with 25% seen only once. 5.7% of the sample is held by the ten biggest clonotypes.

The time point label, read with the paper, signifies: before trial treatment. The donors took part in RACIN, a single-arm, phase I, dose-escalation trial that combined nivolumab, ipilimumab, aspirin, low-dose cyclophosphamide and low-dose radiotherapy. To be eligible, a patient needed to have an advanced solid tumor that was TIL-negative. As regards this clonotype: No cognate antigen has been identified for it. Qualities for individual bases were not recorded, and no much larger clone is one base off.

Trimming takes 2 bases from V and 5 bases from J, and the germline ends sit 13 bases apart. Spanning cysteine to phenylalanine, the CDR3 consists of 14 amino acids. Only CDR3 DNA is held: 42 bases, read in frame from base 1. The sequences come from PBMCs, collected before treatment. The receptor comes from a male donor with prostate cancer. Recombination joined TRBV12-3 or TRBV12-4 with TRBJ2-7; the D gene is perhaps TRBD1 or TRBD2, as each covers 5 bases. The nucleotides read TGTGCCAGCAGTTTAAACGCGGTGGGACACGAGCAGTACTTC. It translates as CASSLNAVGHEQYF.